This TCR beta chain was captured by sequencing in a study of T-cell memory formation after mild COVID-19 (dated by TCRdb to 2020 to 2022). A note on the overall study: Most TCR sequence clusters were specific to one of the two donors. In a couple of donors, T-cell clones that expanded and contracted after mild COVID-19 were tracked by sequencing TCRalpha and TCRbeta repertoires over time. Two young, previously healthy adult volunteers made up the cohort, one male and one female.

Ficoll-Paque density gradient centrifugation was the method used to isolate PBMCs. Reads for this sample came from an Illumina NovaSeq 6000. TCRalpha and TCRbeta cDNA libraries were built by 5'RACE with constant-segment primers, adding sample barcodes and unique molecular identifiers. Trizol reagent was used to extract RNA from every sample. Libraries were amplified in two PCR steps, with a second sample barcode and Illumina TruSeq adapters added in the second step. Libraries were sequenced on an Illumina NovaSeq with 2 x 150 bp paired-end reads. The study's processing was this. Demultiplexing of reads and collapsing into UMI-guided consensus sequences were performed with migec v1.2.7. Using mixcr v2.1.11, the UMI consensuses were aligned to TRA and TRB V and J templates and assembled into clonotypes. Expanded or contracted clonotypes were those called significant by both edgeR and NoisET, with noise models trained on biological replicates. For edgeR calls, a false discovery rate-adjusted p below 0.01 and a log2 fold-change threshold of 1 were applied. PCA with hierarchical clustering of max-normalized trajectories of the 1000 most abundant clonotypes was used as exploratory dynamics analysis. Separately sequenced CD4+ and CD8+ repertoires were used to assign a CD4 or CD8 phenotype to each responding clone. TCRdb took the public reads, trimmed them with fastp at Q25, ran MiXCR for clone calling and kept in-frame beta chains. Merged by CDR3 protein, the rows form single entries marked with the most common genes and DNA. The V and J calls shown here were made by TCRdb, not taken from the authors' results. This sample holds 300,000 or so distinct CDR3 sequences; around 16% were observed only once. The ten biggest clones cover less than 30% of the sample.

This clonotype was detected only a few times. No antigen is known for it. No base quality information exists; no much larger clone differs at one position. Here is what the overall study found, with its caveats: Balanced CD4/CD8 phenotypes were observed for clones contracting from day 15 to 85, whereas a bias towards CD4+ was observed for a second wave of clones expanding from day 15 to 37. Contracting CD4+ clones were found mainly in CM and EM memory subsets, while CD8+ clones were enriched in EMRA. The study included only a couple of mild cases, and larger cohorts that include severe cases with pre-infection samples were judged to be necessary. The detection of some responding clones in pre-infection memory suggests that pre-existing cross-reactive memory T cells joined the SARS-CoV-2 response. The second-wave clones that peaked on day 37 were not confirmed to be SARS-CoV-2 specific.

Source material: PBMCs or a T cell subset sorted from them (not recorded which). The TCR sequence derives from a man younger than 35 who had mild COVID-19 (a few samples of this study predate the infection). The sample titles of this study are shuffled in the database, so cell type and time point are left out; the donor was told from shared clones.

The CDR3 reads as follows: CASSRGLIYEQYF. The DNA sequence follows: TGTGCCAGCAGCCGCGGACTGATCTACGAGCAGTACTTC. The rearrangement combines TRBV7-7 with TRBJ2-7, with TRBD2 perhaps the D gene, on 5 matching bases. The CDR3 measures 13 amino acids from cysteine to phenylalanine. The CDR3 DNA has 39 bases and is translated from base 1. Looking up the germline V gene (reference sequence) yields CDR1 SSHAT and CDR2 FNYEAQ. V was cut back by 5 bases and J by 3 bases, leaving a gap of 11 bases between them.